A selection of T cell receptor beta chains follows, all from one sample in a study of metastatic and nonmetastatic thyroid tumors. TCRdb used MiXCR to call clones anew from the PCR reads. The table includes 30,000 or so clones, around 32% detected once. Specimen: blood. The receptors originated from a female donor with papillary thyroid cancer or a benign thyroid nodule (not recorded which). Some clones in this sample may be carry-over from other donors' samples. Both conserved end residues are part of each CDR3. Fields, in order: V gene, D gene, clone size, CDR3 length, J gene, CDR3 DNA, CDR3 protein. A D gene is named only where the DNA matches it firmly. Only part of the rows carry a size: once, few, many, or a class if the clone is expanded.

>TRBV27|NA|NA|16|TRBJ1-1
TGTGCCACCTTCATGGACGGGGGGGGTTGGGTCACTGAAGCTTTCTTT
CATFMDGGGWVTEAFF
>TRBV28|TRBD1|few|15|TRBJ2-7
TGTGCCAGCAGTTTACCGGGACAGGGGGCTTACGAGCAGTACTTC
CASSLPGQGAYEQYF
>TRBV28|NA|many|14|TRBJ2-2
TGTGCCAGCAGCTCCAAGTCCCAGCCCGGGGAGCTGTTTTTT
CASSSKSQPGELFF
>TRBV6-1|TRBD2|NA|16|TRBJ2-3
TGTGCCAGCAGACCGACTAGCGGGAGAAAGGGAGATACGCAATATTTT
CASRPTSGRKGDTQYF
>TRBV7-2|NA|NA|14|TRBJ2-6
TGTGCCAGCAGCCACGGCATGGGGGCCAACGTCCTGACTTTC
CASSHGMGANVLTF
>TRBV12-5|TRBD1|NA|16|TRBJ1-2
TGTGCTAGTGGTATACCGGGACAGGGAGCTAACTATGGCTACACCTTC
CASGIPGQGANYGYTF
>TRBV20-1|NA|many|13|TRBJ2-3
TGCAGTGCTAGAGATGTAGGCACAGATACGCAGTATTTT
CSARDVGTDTQYF
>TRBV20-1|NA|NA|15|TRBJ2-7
TGCAGTGCTCTATCCCCGGGACTCAATTTGGGGGAGCAGTACTTC
CSALSPGLNLGEQYF
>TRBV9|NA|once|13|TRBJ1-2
TGTGCCAGCAGCGGACAGCCATCATCCCGCTACACCTTC
CASSGQPSSRYTF
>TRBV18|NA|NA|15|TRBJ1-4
TGTGCCAGCTCACCGAGGGGAGTCCAGGGTGAAAAACTGTTTTTT
CASSPRGVQGEKLFF
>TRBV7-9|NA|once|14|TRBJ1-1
TGTGCCAGCAGCTTTGGAGGGTCTAAAACTGAAGCTTTCTTT
CASSFGGSKTEAFF
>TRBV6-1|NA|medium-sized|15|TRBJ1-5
TGTGCCAGCAGTCGGCAGGGACATAGCAATCAGCCCCAGCATTTT
CASSRQGHSNQPQHF
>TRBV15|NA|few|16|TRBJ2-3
TGTGCCACCAGCAGAGATGGGGAACGGTGGACAGATACGCAGTATTTT
CATSRDGERWTDTQYF
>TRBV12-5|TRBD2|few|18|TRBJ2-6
TGTGCTAGTGGTTTGGTACCGGGGGGGCACTCTGGGGCCAACGTCCTGACTTTC
CASGLVPGGHSGANVLTF
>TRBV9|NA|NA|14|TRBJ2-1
TGTGCCAGCAGCCAAGTAATGGTGGGGGCTGAGCAGTTCTTC
CASSQVMVGAEQFF
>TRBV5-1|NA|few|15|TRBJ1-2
TGCGCCAGCAGCTTGGGACCCATGGACAGCCATGGCTACACCTTC
CASSLGPMDSHGYTF
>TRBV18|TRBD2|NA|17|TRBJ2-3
TGTGCCAGCTCACCACCAAACGGGGGGGATTACACAGATACGCAGTATTTT
CASSPPNGGDYTDTQYF
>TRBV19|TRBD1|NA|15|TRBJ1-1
TGTGCCAGTAGTATAGTTCGGACAGGGATGACTGAAGCTTTCTTT
CASSIVRTGMTEAFF
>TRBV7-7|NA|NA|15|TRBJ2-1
TGTGCTAGCAGCCCTAGCTGTAGGGTTGGGAATGAGCAGTTCTTC
CASSPSCRVGNEQFF
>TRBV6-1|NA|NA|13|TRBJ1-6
TGTGCCAGCAGCGATAGCTATAATTCACCCCTCCACTTT
CASSDSYNSPLHF
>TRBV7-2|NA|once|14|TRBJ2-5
TGTGCCAGCATCCCCCGGCGGGGTGGGGATACCCAGTACTTC
CASIPRRGGDTQYF
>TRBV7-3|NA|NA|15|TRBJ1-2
TGTGCCAGCAGCTTAGTGCCCTGCCGCCTGGGGGGCTACACCTTC
CASSLVPCRLGGYTF
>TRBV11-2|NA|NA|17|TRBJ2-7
TGTGCCAGAATCTCATCGTGGGGTAACCCGGACGGGGACGAGCAGAACTTC
CARISSWGNPDGDEQNF
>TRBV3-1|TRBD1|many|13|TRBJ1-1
TGTGCCAGCAGCGCCCTCGGGGACAGTGAAGCTTTCTTT
CASSALGDSEAFF
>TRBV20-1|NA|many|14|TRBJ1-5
TGCAGTGCGGGGGGGACACTTAGATATCAGCCCCAGCATTTT
CSAGGTLRYQPQHF
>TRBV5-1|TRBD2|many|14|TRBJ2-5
TGCGCCAGCAGCTCGGGGGGGCCAGGAGAGACCCAGTACTTC
CASSSGGPGETQYF
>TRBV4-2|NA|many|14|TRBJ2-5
TGTGCCAGCAGCCAAGGTGCCAGCCAAGAGACCCAGTACTTC
CASSQGASQETQYF
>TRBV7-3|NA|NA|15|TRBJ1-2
TGTGCCAGCAGCTTATGGCCCTGCCGCCTGGGTGGCTACACCTTC
CASSLWPCRLGGYTF
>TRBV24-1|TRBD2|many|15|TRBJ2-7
TGTGCCACCAGTGATTTAAGAGCGGGAGGGACCGAGCAGTACTTC
CATSDLRAGGTEQYF
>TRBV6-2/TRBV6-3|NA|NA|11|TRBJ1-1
TGTGCCAGCAGTCAGTACACTGAAGCTTTCTTT
CASSQYTEAFF
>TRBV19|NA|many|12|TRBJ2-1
TGTGCCAGTAGTATCGTACCTCTTGAGCAGTTCTTC
CASSIVPLEQFF
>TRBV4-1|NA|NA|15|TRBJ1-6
TGCGCCAGCAGCCGAGCCGGGACGGAAAATTCACCCCTCCACTTT
CASSRAGTENSPLHF
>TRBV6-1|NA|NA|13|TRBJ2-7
TGTGCCAGCAGCCTAGGAATTACCTACGAGCAGTACTTC
CASSLGITYEQYF
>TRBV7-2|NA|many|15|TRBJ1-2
TGTGCCAGCAGCCCCTCAGGGATAGGGAACTATGGCTACACCTTC
CASSPSGIGNYGYTF
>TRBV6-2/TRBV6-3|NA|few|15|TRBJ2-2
TGTGCCAGCAGTTACTCGGTACTAGAAGCCGGGGAGCTGCTTTTT
CASSYSVLEAGELLF
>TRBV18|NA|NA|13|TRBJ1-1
TGTGCCAGCTCACCCGCATCGAACACTGAAGCTTTCTTT
CASSPASNTEAFF
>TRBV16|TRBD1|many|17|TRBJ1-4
TGTGCCAGCAGTCGGACAGGGGTTCCTACAACTAATGAAAAACTGTTTTTT
CASSRTGVPTTNEKLFF
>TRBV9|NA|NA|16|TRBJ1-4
TGTGTCAGCAGCGAGACACCTCGGGGGGCAAATGAAAAACTGTTTTTT
CVSSETPRGANEKLFF
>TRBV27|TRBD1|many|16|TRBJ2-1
TGTGCCAGCAGACCTACAGGGGCGTTTACCTACAATGAGCAGTTCTTC
CASRPTGAFTYNEQFF
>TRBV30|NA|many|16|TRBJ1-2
TGTGCCTTTACCAGGGCAGGGAGCCTACCGTCTTATGGCTACACCTTC
CAFTRAGSLPSYGYTF
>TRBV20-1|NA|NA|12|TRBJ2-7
TGCGGTGCTAGTTTACAGCACCAAGAGCAGTACTTC
CGASLQHQEQYF
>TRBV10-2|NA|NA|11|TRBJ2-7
TGCGCCAGCAGGCACTCATACGAGCAGTACTTC
CASRHSYEQYF
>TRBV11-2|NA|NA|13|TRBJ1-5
TGTGCCAGCAGCTTAAACACCGATCAGCCCCAGCATTTT
CASSLNTDQPQHF
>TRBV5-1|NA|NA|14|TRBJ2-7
TGCGCCGGCAGCTTGTGGAACAGGGCCTACGAGCAGTACTTC
CAGSLWNRAYEQYF
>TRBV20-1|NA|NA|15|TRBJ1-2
TGCAGTGCTAGTAAGCCCGGTACAGGGATTGATGGCCACACCTTC
CSASKPGTGIDGHTF
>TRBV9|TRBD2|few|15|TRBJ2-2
TGTGCCAGCAGCGTGGGGGGGGCGAACACCGGGGAGCTGTTTTTT
CASSVGGANTGELFF
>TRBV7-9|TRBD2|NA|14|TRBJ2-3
TGTGCCAGCAGTGAGCGGGGGTCCACAGATACGCAGTGTTTT
CASSERGSTDTQCF
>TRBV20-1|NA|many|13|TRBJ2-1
TGCAGTGCTAGACCACGACGGGGACATGAGCAGTTCTTC
CSARPRRGHEQFF
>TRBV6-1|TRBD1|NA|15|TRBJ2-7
TGTGCCAGCAGTCATACCGGGACAGGGGTCCACGAGCAGTACTTC
CASSHTGTGVHEQYF
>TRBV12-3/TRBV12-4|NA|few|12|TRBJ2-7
TGTGCCAGCATCCTACCCAACTACGAGCAGTACTTC
CASILPNYEQYF
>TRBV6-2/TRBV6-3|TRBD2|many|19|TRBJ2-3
TGTGCCAGCAGTTACTCTAGCGGGGGGGTTCTCATAAGCACAGATACGCAGTATTTT
CASSYSSGGVLISTDTQYF
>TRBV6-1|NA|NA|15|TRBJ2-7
TGTGCCAGCAGTGAAGTAGTCGGGGAGGCCTACGAGCAGTACTTC
CASSEVVGEAYEQYF
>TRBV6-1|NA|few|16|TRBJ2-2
TGTGCCAGCAGTGACGGGGGACAGCGAAACACCGGTGAGCTGTTTTTT
CASSDGGQRNTGELFF
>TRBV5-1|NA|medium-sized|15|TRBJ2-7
TGCGCCAGCAGCTTGGATCCGGGGGCCACCTACGAGCAGTACTTC
CASSLDPGATYEQYF
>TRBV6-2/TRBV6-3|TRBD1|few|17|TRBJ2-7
TGTGCCAGCAGTTACAGTTGGTCGGACAGGGTTACCGTCGAGCAGTACTTC
CASSYSWSDRVTVEQYF
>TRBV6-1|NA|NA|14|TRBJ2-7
TGTGCCAGCAGCCATCACAGGGTCCTGAACGAGCAGTACTTC
CASSHHRVLNEQYF
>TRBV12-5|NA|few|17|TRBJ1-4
TGTGCTAGTGGTTTGGTACTGAGAAGGGACTTTTCTGAAAAACTGTTTTTT
CASGLVLRRDFSEKLFF
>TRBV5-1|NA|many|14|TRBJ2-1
TGCGCCAGCACCCAGTCCCGAGGGGGGAATGAGCAGTTCTTC
CASTQSRGGNEQFF
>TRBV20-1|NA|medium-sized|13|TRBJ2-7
TGCAGTGCTAGTCGGGACTTCGAATACGAGCAGTACTTC
CSASRDFEYEQYF